These 15 T cell receptor beta chains were sequenced from one sample in a study of cytomegalovirus exposure and HLA in healthy donors. PCR employed 60 Vbeta and 13 Jbeta primers. Measured with immunoSEQ multiplex PCR; TCRdb has only the in-frame clones, and not every one. Found here are around 90,000 clones, around 62% of them singletons; the top ten hold approximately 5.8%. Sequenced: PBMCs. The receptors come from a woman between 25 and 40 years old in good health and CMV-seropositive.

In this sample, this clone turned up a few times. V usage is TRBV2 and J usage is TRBJ2-3; 12 positions agree with TRBD2. V shed 8 bases and J 5 bases; nucleotides not matched to a gene: 8. Germline V gene data show CDR1 as SNHLY and CDR2 as FYNNEI. The CDR3 is 15 amino acids. The CDR3, as DNA: TGTGCCAGCGTTCGGGCTAGCGGGGGGGGAGATACGCAGTATTTT. It translates to CASVRASGGGDTQYF.

The rearrangement joins TRBV19 to TRBJ1-2; TRBD1 is a possible D gene (5 bases). The length of the CDR3 is 16 residues. The germline gives CDR1 LNHDA, CDR2 SQIVND (reference sequence). V was shortened by 8 bases and J by 0 bases, with 19 bases between the two germline ends. CDR3 nucleotide sequence: TGTGCCAGTCCCACCCCCCGGACATTTTCTAACTATGGCTACACCTTC. Translation: CASPTPRTFSNYGYTF.

The chain carries TRBV5-1 and TRBJ1-2; D might be TRBD1 (6 bases). Germline lookup yields CDR1 SGHRS and CDR2 YFSETQ. The CDR3 contains 13 residues. Trimming removed 4 bases from V and 4 bases from J, with 11 bases in between. CDR3 amino acids: CASSTGQTYGYTF. The CDR3 DNA sequence: TGCGCCAGCAGCACCGGACAGACCTATGGCTACACCTTC. The complete variable domain, with remaining parts taken from reference TRBV5-1 and TRBJ1-2, reads KAGVTQTPRYLIKTRGQQVTLSCSPISGHRSVSWYQQTPGQGLQFLFEYFSETQRNKGNFPGRFSGRQFSNSRSEMNVSTLELGDSALYLCASSTGQTYGYTFGSGTRLTVV.

V is TRBV9 and J is TRBJ1-3; 7 bases are a match to TRBD1. V was pared by 3 bases and J by 0 bases, with 9 bases of the junction left unmatched. From germline, CDR1 is SGDLS and CDR2 YYNGEE. This CDR3 spans 17 amino acids. The DNA for the CDR3 is TGTGCCAGCAGCGAGGCAGGGGGTAAGAGCTCTGGAAACACCATATATTTT. It yields the protein CASSEAGGKSSGNTIYF.

V and J are TRBV29-1 and TRBJ2-2; maybe TRBD1 (6 bases). The CDR3 sequence is 15 residues long. Germline V lookup: CDR1 SQVTM, CDR2 ANQGSEA. Trimming removed 3 bases at V and 0 bases at J, with 11 bases between. The CDR3 bases are TGCAGCGTTGAGAAGGGACATTCGAACACCGGGGAGCTGTTTTTT. It is translated as CSVEKGHSNTGELFF.

This clone was seen once. V is TRBV6-1 and J is TRBJ2-3; the D is unclear. The CDR3 extends over 13 amino acids. The germline V gene encodes CDR1 MNHNS and CDR2 SASEGT. V lost 0 bases and J lost 6, with 7 bases in between. Here the CDR3 reads CASSEASSDTQYF. The DNA of the CDR3 is TGTGCCAGCAGTGAAGCGTCGTCGGATACGCAGTATTTT.

The chain links TRBV7-9 to TRBJ2-7, with 10 bases lining up with TRBD1. This CDR3 has 15 residues. CDR1 and CDR2 (germline): SEHNR, FQNEAQ (reference sequence). With 5 bases clipped from V and 2 bases from J, the junction kept 6 bases outside the gene matches. The CDR3 DNA reads as TGTGCCAGCAGCACTCTGACAGGGGGCGCCTACGAGCAGTACTTC. Translation: CASSTLTGGAYEQYF.

The CDR3 sequence: CASSFGQSRTEAFF. In DNA form, the CDR3 reads TGTGCCAGCAGTTTTGGACAGAGTCGTACTGAAGCTTTCTTT. The rearrangement joins TRBV27 to TRBJ1-1; maybe TRBD1 (6 bases). Germline-derived CDR1 and CDR2 are MNHEY and SMNVEV (reference sequence). There are 14 residues in the CDR3. Trimming stripped 3 bases from V and 5 bases from J, with 13 bases between.

The chain employs TRBV7-2 and TRBJ1-5, with TRBD1 as a possible D gene (6 bases). Germline loops: CDR1 SGHTA, CDR2 FQGNSA. The V end lost 5 bases, the J end lost 1 base, and 12 bases lay between the germline ends. There are 15 residues in the CDR3. The DNA of the CDR3 is TGTGCCAGCAGCCCACAGGGTATGAGCAATCAGCCCCAGCATTTT. Translating gives CASSPQGMSNQPQHF.

The chain joins TRBV5-1 to TRBJ2-3; maybe TRBD1 (6 bases). Germline CDR1 is SGHRS and CDR2 is YFSETQ. The CDR3 runs 16 residues. V was cut by 4 bases and J by 4 bases, with 19 bases left in between. This chain's CDR3 is CASSIRAGAVSDTQYF. The DNA for the CDR3 is TGCGCCAGCAGCATCCGAGCAGGGGCGGTTTCAGATACGCAGTATTTT.

This chain uses TRBV7-2 with TRBJ2-6, with D perhaps TRBD1 (5 bases). V lost 5 bases to trimming and J lost 0 bases, with 8 bases between them. The CDR3 extends over 15 amino acids. The germline V gene encodes CDR1 SGHTA and CDR2 FQGNSA. The CDR3 loop is CASSPGLSGANVLTF. Written as DNA, the CDR3 is TGTGCCAGCAGCCCAGGGCTCTCTGGGGCCAACGTCCTGACTTTC.

The rearrangement links TRBV18 to TRBJ2-5; D not certain. Trimming stripped 0 bases from V and 7 bases from J, with 12 bases between. CDR3 length: 14 amino acids. Looked up from germline, CDR1 is KGHSH and CDR2 is LQKENI. The CDR3 loop is CASSPPSGRGTQYF. The DNA of the CDR3 is TGTGCCAGCTCACCACCTTCAGGTCGTGGGACCCAGTACTTC.

The chain combines TRBV5-6 with TRBJ2-3; 13 positions match TRBD2. CDR1 is SGHDT, CDR2 YYEEEE, per germline. V lost 2 bases, J lost 2 bases, and 8 bases stayed unmatched. The CDR3 is 18 amino acids. Written as DNA, the CDR3 is TGTGCCAGCAGCTTTATAACTAGCGGGGGGGATTACACAGATACGCAGTATTTT. This gives the protein CASSFITSGGDYTDTQYF.

This clone was seen a handful of times. The V and J genes are TRBV6-5 and TRBJ2-2, with D uncertain. CDR3 length: 14 amino acids. The germline V gene has CDR1 MNHEY and CDR2 SVGAGI. V lost 2 bases and J 6 bases, leaving 10 bases between the germline ends. The CDR3 sequence is CASSYDMGAGELFF. In nucleotides, the CDR3 is TGTGCCAGCAGTTACGATATGGGCGCCGGGGAGCTGTTTTTT.

This clone has only one observation. The gene calls are TRBV30 and TRBJ2-1; D is unclear. Germline values: CDR1 GTSNPN, CDR2 SVGIG (reference sequence). Trimming pared 2 bases from V and 7 bases from J, leaving 9 bases between. This CDR3 has 12 residues. CDR3 coding DNA: TGTGCCTGGAGTAAACAGCTAAATGAGCAGTTCTTC. Protein product: CAWSKQLNEQFF.